This record covers a single T cell receptor beta chain. This clonotype is medium-sized (0.01 to 0.1%) in its sample. There is no known antigen for this receptor. No qualities accompany the bases; no much larger clone lies one base away. Library preparation employed 5' RACE. The data were produced on a NextSeq 500. In the TCR library protocol, a unique molecular identifier was attached to each TCR cDNA molecule so that PCR and sequencing errors could be corrected. Processing in the source paper ran as follows. Decombinator tools were used for TCR identification, UMI-based error correction and CDR3 extraction. TCRs above a frequency of 2 per 1,000, corresponding to the top 1% of the tumor frequency distribution, were defined as expanded. Expanded tumor TCRs statistically deemed absent (corrected P<0.05) from at least one tumor region were classed as regional, and all other expanded tumor TCRs were classed as ubiquitous. Renyi diversity was computed with the R vegan package after each repertoire had been subsampled 100 times to 5,000 TCRs. To build CDR3 similarity networks, amino acid triplet string-kernel similarity was used, and CDR3s were connected when their pairwise similarity was above 0.82. TCRdb reworked the public reads: Q25 trimming with fastp, MiXCR clone assembly, productive beta chains retained. Entries that share a CDR3 protein sequence are merged under the most common genes and DNA. TCRdb assigned the V and J calls; the authors' analysis was not used. Within this sample are some 5,500 distinct CDR3 sequences, with roughly 15% of them counted one time only. The leading ten clones occupy about 11% of the sample.

CDR1 and CDR2, looked up from the germline V gene (reference sequence), are DFQATT and SNEGSKA. V ends up 6 bases short and J 6 bases short, with an unmatched junction base count of 14. Taken from cysteine to phenylalanine, the CDR3 has 15 residues. Here the CDR3 DNA is all that survives: 45 bases in frame from base 1. The sample comes from a study of spatial heterogeneity in lung cancer (dated by TCRdb to the late 2010s). For the wider study: Beta-chain transcripts were consistently detected in greater numbers than alpha-chain transcripts, which likely reflects a higher abundance of beta-chain transcripts. In tumor regions, TCR transcript counts showed a strong correlation with a T cell transcriptional module score derived from matched bulk RNA-seq. In the raw uncorrected reads, each unique combination of TCR and UMI appeared on average more than ten times. In non-small cell lung cancer, the study quantitatively compared TCR alpha and beta repertoires across several tumor regions, matched nontumor lung, and blood. Nonsynonymous mutation counts, determined by whole-exome sequencing of tumor tissue, were related to features of the TCR repertoire. Both alpha and beta chains were TCR-sequenced in 200 to 250 tumor regions, around 65 matched nontumor lung samples and 45 to 60 PBMC samples obtained at surgery.

Findings and caveats that apply to the study as a whole: Confirming at a functional level the hypothesis that regional TCRs recognize regional mutations was considered to require additional single-cell paired TCR alpha and beta sequencing. TCR-seq was estimated to cover only approximately 6.4% of tumor T cells for alpha chains and roughly 12% for beta chains. Counts of ubiquitous and regional expanded TCRs correlated with counts of ubiquitous and regional nonsynonymous mutations, respectively. The number of expanded intratumoral alpha and beta TCRs correlated with the tumor nonsynonymous mutation count.

The sample's time point, from its label and the paper: sample taken at primary tumor resection. The donors were 70 or so patients from the lung TRACERx cohort who had early-stage, untreated non-small cell lung cancer. TCR sequencing used whole RNA extracted from tumor and nontumor lung tissue, or from cryopreserved PBMC samples, without cell sorting. A patient was chosen for TCR sequencing only when enough RNA was available from at least two tumor regions. Before being selected, tumor and adjacent nontumor lung specimens were reviewed by a lung pathologist. This material consisted of lung tumor tissue, taken at surgery. This clonotype was obtained from a male donor with early-stage non-small cell lung cancer. The V and J genes are TRBV20-1 and TRBJ2-7; 10 junctional bases match TRBD2. The CDR3 region has the sequence CSAGDSGRNQREQYF. Here is the DNA: TGCAGTGCCGGGGATAGCGGGAGGAATCAGCGCGAGCAGTACTTC.